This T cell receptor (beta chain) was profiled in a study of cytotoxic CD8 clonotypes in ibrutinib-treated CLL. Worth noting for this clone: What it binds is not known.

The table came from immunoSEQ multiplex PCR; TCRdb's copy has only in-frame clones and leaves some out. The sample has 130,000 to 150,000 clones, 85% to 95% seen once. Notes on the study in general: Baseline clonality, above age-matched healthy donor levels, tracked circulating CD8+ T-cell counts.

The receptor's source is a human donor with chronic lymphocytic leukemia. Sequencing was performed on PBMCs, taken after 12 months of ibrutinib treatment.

CDR3 nucleotides: TGTGCCAGCAGCCTAGGAGTCAACACCGGGGAGCTGTTTTTT. Translation gives CASSLGVNTGELFF. The chain recombines TRBV11-3 with TRBJ2-2; unclear D gene. V gave up 5 bases and J gave up 2 bases, with 9 bases separating them. Germline CDR1 is SGHNT and CDR2 is YENEEA. The CDR3 sequence is 14 residues long.